These 20 T cell receptor beta chains came from one sample sequenced in a study of graft-versus-host responses after intestinal transplantation. The antigens these receptors bind are not known. Libraries were prepared by immunoSEQ multiplex PCR; TCRdb keeps only in-frame clonotypes and omits some of them. Of some 110,000 clones in the sample, 90% to 95% were seen once. The specimen comprised unstimulated CD8+ T cells sorted from spleen or lymph node cells, sampled before transplant. Receptors originate from a human donor who was the organ donor for an intestinal transplant.

This chain links TRBV30 with TRBJ1-1; D remains unclear. The CDR3 contains 13 residues. Trimming stripped 1 base from V and 6 bases from J, with 12 bases between. Germline V CDR1 and CDR2: GTSNPN, SVGIG (reference sequence). CDR3 in DNA: TGTGCCTGGAGTGGGGTGCAGAGCGCTGAAGCTTTCTTT. Translating it yields CAWSGVQSAEAFF.

V gene TRBV6-1 combines with J gene TRBJ1-2, with TRBD1 identical over 7 bases. CDR3 length: 15 amino acids. Germline trimming cut 1 base from V and 4 bases from J; bases unmatched to any gene: 6. Germline V gene data show CDR1 as MNHNS and CDR2 as SASEGT. CDR3 bases: TGTGCCAGCAGTGAAGACCCCGGGACAGCCTATGGCTACACCTTC. This translates into CASSEDPGTAYGYTF.

This clone was counted a single time. The chain is built from TRBV9 and TRBJ2-7, with D perhaps being TRBD1 or TRBD2 (5 bases each). The CDR3 has 15 amino acids. Germline lookup yields CDR1 SGDLS and CDR2 YYNGEE. V lost 3 bases and J lost 2, with 15 bases in between. The CDR3 DNA follows: TGTGCCAGCAGCGCGGGACGTTCGCAGGCCTACGAGCAGTACTTC. Its protein is CASSAGRSQAYEQYF.

This clone is a singleton in its sample. The chain combines TRBV12-5 with TRBJ2-7; possibly TRBD1 for D (8 bases). The length of the CDR3 is 16 residues. Germline V lookup: CDR1 LGHNT, CDR2 FRNRAP. The V and J ends lost 6 bases and 6 bases respectively, with 24 bases between them. Here the CDR3 reads CASGTGDYPWGSEQYF. DNA of the CDR3: TGTGCTAGTGGGACAGGGGACTACCCGTGGGGCTCCGAGCAGTACTTC.

The chain employs TRBV14 and TRBJ1-1; D is ambiguous. The CDR3 has 14 residues. Germline V lookup: CDR1 SGHDN, CDR2 FVKESK. Trimming removed 2 bases at V and 3 bases at J, with 10 bases between. CDR3 DNA: TGTGCCAGCAGCCAAAGGTGGAGGGACACTGAAGCTTTCTTT. Protein product: CASSQRWRDTEAFF.

This clone was seen more than once but under ten times. This chain joins TRBV6-6 and TRBJ2-7; unclear D gene. The length of the CDR3 is 13 residues. V lost 6 bases, J lost 1 base, and 10 bases lay in between. Germline CDR1 is MNHNY and CDR2 is SVGAGI (reference sequence). The CDR3 region has the DNA TGTGCCAGCAGGGCCGATGGGTCCTACGAGCAGTACTTC. Its protein is CASRADGSYEQYF.

The chain combines TRBV6-1 with TRBJ1-1; D unresolved. The length of the CDR3 is 10 residues. Trimming took off 5 bases at V and 13 bases at J, with 11 bases between the two ends. The germline CDR1 and CDR2 sequences are MNHNS and SASEGT. The DNA for the CDR3 is TGTGCCAGCAGTTACTCCGAGTTTTTCTTT. This encodes CASSYSEFFF.

The chain joins TRBV4-1 to TRBJ2-7; 8 nucleotides match TRBD2. The CDR3 totals 15 residues. Unmatched junction bases numbered 12, after V lost 4 bases and J lost 7 bases. Germline V gives CDR1 MGHRA, CDR2 YSYEKL. CDR3: CASSLTGTSVREQYF. CDR3 DNA: TGCGCCAGCAGCCTCACCGGGACTAGTGTGCGGGAGCAGTACTTC.

CDR3 DNA: TGTGCTAGTGGTCCCCTGGGACGGCGGAATGAAAAACTGTTTTTT. Its protein product is CASGPLGRRNEKLFF. The chain joins TRBV12-5 to TRBJ1-4, with D possibly being TRBD1 (5 bases). V lost 5 bases and J lost 5, with 15 bases in between. This CDR3 comprises 15 residues. Germline lookup yields CDR1 LGHNT and CDR2 FRNRAP.

V usage is TRBV6-5 and J usage is TRBJ1-1; 7 bases line up with TRBD1. The J segment lost 3 bases and the V segment lost 4 bases, leaving 5 bases of the junction unmatched. The CDR3 covers 14 residues. Germline V gene data show CDR1 as MNHEY and CDR2 as SVGAGI. The CDR3 coding sequence is TGTGCCAGCAGTTCCGACAGGGTAGACACTGAAGCTTTCTTT. Translation gives CASSSDRVDTEAFF.

Comment on this clone: Other DNA sequences in the sample encode the same CDR3. This chain joins TRBV6-5 and TRBJ1-1; D is perhaps TRBD1 (5 bases). Germline values: CDR1 MNHEY, CDR2 SVGAGI. V was pared by 2 bases and J by 1 base, with 5 bases between. The CDR3 extends over 13 amino acids. This chain's CDR3 is CASSYGGNTEAFF. The CDR3 coding sequence is TGTGCCAGCAGTTACGGGGGGAACACTGAAGCTTTCTTT.

The chain links TRBV19 to TRBJ2-7; possible D gene TRBD1, 5 bases. Trimming took off 3 bases at V and 3 bases at J, with 9 bases between the two ends. This CDR3 is 13 amino acids long. CDR1 is LNHDA, CDR2 SQIVND, per germline (reference sequence). CDR3 bases: TGTGCCAGTAGTATCGGTAGGGGCTACGAGCAGTACTTC. Translated, it gives CASSIGRGYEQYF.

The V call is TRBV21-1, the J call TRBJ1-2; the table's D call of TRBD1 was not tested on the DNA. TRBV21-1 is given as a pseudogene. The CDR3 is 15 amino acids. CDR3 amino acids: CASPPPGQGLDGYTF. The CDR3 DNA sequence: TGTGCCAGCCCCCCTCCGGGACAGGGTTTGGATGGCTACACCTTC.

This rearrangement joins TRBV19 to TRBJ2-7; D perhaps matches TRBD2 (6 bases). Germline assignment: CDR1 LNHDA and CDR2 SQIVND (reference sequence). This CDR3 spans 14 amino acids. Between the trimmed V and J ends, which lost 3 bases and 3 bases, there was a span of 12 bases. The CDR3 DNA reads TGTGCCAGTAGTATTGGCGGGGCGGGCTACGAGCAGTACTTC. Translation: CASSIGGAGYEQYF. The entire variable domain, with the rest obtained from reference TRBV19 and TRBJ2-7, is as follows: DGGITQSPKYLFRKEGQNVTLSCEQNLNHDAMYWYRQDPGQGLRLIYYSQIVNDFQKGDIAEGYSVSREKKESFPLTVTSAQKNPTAFYLCASSIGGAGYEQYFGPGTRLTVT.

The V call is TRBV5-6, the J call TRBJ2-5, with TRBD2 as a possible D gene (5 bases). Germline assignment: CDR1 SGHDT and CDR2 YYEEEE. V lost 0 bases, J lost 10 bases, and 19 bases lay in between. The CDR3 has 15 residues. The CDR3 DNA sequence: TGTGCCAGCAGCTTGGTCGGCGGGCCGTTAGAATTCCAGTACTTC. Amino acids: CASSLVGGPLEFQYF. The whole variable domain, filled in from reference TRBV5-6 and TRBJ2-5, reads DAGVTQSPTHLIKTRGQQVTLRCSPKSGHDTVSWYQQALGQGPQFIFQYYEEEERQRGNFPDRFSGHQFPNYSSELNVNALLLGDSALYLCASSLVGGPLEFQYFGPGTRLLVL.

The genes are TRBV29-1 and TRBJ1-5; D uncertain. Germline CDR1 and CDR2: SQVTM and ANQGSEA. CDR3 length: 11 residues. V gave up 4 bases and J gave up 6 bases, with 7 bases separating them. As DNA, the CDR3 is TGCAGCGTTGGCCTGGGTCAGCCCCAGCATTTT. Amino acid sequence: CSVGLGQPQHF.

The CDR3 loop reads CASSQNPGTDYEQYF. The CDR3, as DNA: TGCGCCAGCAGCCAAAACCCCGGGACAGACTACGAGCAGTACTTC. This chain joins TRBV4-3 and TRBJ2-7; 7 bases map to TRBD1. Trimming removed 2 bases from V and 3 bases from J; junction bases left unmatched: 7. Germline lookup yields CDR1 LGHNA and CDR2 YSLEER. The CDR3 is made up of 15 amino acids.

This chain links TRBV27 with TRBJ2-7, with 9 bases fitting TRBD1. In germline, CDR1 is MNHEY, CDR2 SMNVEV (reference sequence). Germline trimming cut 7 bases from V and 2 bases from J; bases unmatched to any gene: 9. This CDR3 comprises 15 residues. The CDR3 region is CASTLTGTGTYEQYF. As DNA, the CDR3 is TGTGCCAGCACTCTAACCGGGACAGGGACCTACGAGCAGTACTTC.

The chain has TRBV7-6 and TRBJ1-5; no clear D. The V end was cut by 2 bases, the J end by 6 bases, with 8 bases between. Germline V gene data show CDR1 as SGHVS and CDR2 as FNYEAQ. The CDR3 covers 13 residues. CDR3 region: CASSLWEGQPQHF. In DNA form, the CDR3 reads TGTGCCAGCAGCTTATGGGAGGGTCAGCCCCAGCATTTT.

V and J are TRBV10-3 and TRBJ1-2, with D unclear. The CDR3 runs to 14 residues. Germline CDR1 is ENHRY and CDR2 is SYGVKD. Trimming removed 1 base at V and 4 bases at J, with 10 bases between. This chain's CDR3 is CAISEYPAAYGYTF. The CDR3 bases are TGTGCCATCAGTGAGTATCCGGCGGCCTATGGCTACACCTTC.